The next 13 T cell receptor beta chains were all read from a single sample in a study of T cell responses to AZD1222 COVID-19 vaccine. Clones were sequenced by immunoSEQ multiplex PCR, and TCRdb holds only the in-frame ones, with some missing. The table lists 93,000 or so clones, about 90% of them singletons. Specimen: peripheral blood, collected on day 0 of AZD1222 vaccination. The receptors derive from an adult in good health.

The chain links TRBV19 to TRBJ1-5; TRBD1 is a possible D gene (6 bases). The CDR3 spans 14 residues. The V end lost 0 bases, the J end lost 7 bases, and 10 bases lay between the germline ends. Germline V gene sequence: CDR1 LNHDA, CDR2 SQIVND (reference sequence). CDR3 in amino acids: CASSIDRGEQPQHF. Here the CDR3 DNA reads TGTGCCAGTAGTATAGACAGGGGAGAGCAGCCCCAGCATTTT.

The rearrangement joins TRBV6-5 to TRBJ2-3, with D perhaps assigned TRBD1 or TRBD2 (6 bases each). In germline, CDR1 is MNHEY, CDR2 SVGAGI. The CDR3 runs to 15 residues. With 6 bases removed from V and 0 bases from J, the gap between germline ends came to 13 bases. The chain's CDR3 is CASSVGGPSTDTQYF. The DNA for the CDR3 is TGTGCCAGCAGCGTCGGGGGCCCTAGCACAGATACGCAGTATTTT.

This clone has only a few counts. The rearrangement uses TRBV21-1 and TRBJ2-1; the D segment call TRBD1 is taken from the table without a DNA check. TRBV21-1 is reported as a pseudogene. The CDR3 loop spans 14 amino acids. The CDR3 DNA follows: TGTGCCAGCAGCATATCGACAGGGGGGGGTGAGCAGTTCTTC. This encodes CASSISTGGGEQFF.

The table lists this clone with a count of one. The chain employs TRBV5-1 and TRBJ2-1; no firm D call. Germline CDR1 SGHRS, CDR2 YFSETQ. V lost 1 base to trimming and J lost 4 bases, with 9 bases between them. There are 14 residues in the CDR3. The DNA of the CDR3 is TGCGCCAGCAGCTTGCTGGACGGATACAATGAGCAGTTCTTC. As protein: CASSLLDGYNEQFF.

The chain combines TRBV5-5 with TRBJ1-2, with D possibly TRBD1 on 5 matching bases. The CDR3 is made up of 16 amino acids. The germline V gene encodes CDR1 SGHKS and CDR2 YYEKEE (reference sequence). V shed 0 bases and J shed 4 bases, with 16 bases lying between them. The CDR3 nucleotides read TGTGCCAGCAGCTTGGCCGACAGCCCAGGAGGCTATGGCTACACCTTC. Its protein product is CASSLADSPGGYGYTF.

The rearrangement uses TRBV13 and TRBJ2-2; D is unresolved. V lost 8 bases and J 8 bases, leaving 9 bases between the germline ends. CDR1 and CDR2 (germline): PRHDT, FYEKMQ (reference sequence). The CDR3 totals 11 residues. The CDR3 region is CASRLEGELFF. In nucleotides, the CDR3 is TGTGCCAGCCGGTTGGAGGGGGAGCTGTTTTTT. Looking up the rest from reference TRBV13 and TRBJ2-2 gives the full variable domain: AAGVIQSPRHLIKEKRETATLKCYPIPRHDTVYWYQQGPGQDPQFLISFYEKMQSDKGSIPDRFSAQQFSDYHSELNMSSLELGDSALYFCASRLEGELFFGEGSRLTVL.

In DNA form, the CDR3 reads TGTGCCAGCTCCCCGTTAGGGGGCAGGGCAAATGGCTACACCTTC. Translated: CASSPLGGRANGYTF. The rearrangement links TRBV18 to TRBJ1-2; 7 positions match TRBD1. The CDR3 extends over 15 amino acids. V shed 6 bases and J 6 bases; nucleotides not matched to a gene: 13. Germline-derived CDR1 and CDR2 are KGHSH and LQKENI. Variable domain in full (rest from reference TRBV18 and TRBJ1-2): NAGVMQNPRHLVRRRGQEARLRCSPMKGHSHVYWYRQLPEEGLKFMVYLQKENIIDESGMPKERFSAEFPKEGPSILRIQQVVRGDSAAYFCASSPLGGRANGYTFGSGTRLTVV.

This rearrangement joins TRBV5-6 to TRBJ1-3, with no clear D. The CDR3 totals 15 residues. V lost 4 bases and J 0 bases, leaving 11 bases between the germline ends. CDR1 is SGHDT, CDR2 YYEEEE, per germline. In DNA form, the CDR3 reads TGTGCCAGCAGCCGCCCTGCAGGCTCTGGAAACACCATATATTTT. Residues: CASSRPAGSGNTIYF.

The V and J genes are TRBV6-5 and TRBJ1-5, with TRBD1 as a possible D gene (5 bases). The CDR3 extends over 13 amino acids. CDR1 is MNHEY, CDR2 SVGAGI, per germline. V dropped 5 bases and J dropped 7 bases, with 12 bases sitting between them. CDR3 DNA sequence: TGTGCCAGCAGTCAGGGTTTGAGGCAGCCCCAGCATTTT. This codes for CASSQGLRQPQHF.

Only a few counts were recorded for this clone. The CDR3 is CAWSIGSGANVLTF. For the CDR3, the DNA is TGTGCCTGGAGTATCGGCTCTGGGGCCAACGTCCTGACTTTC. The chain has TRBV30 and TRBJ2-6, with D unresolved. Trimming took 2 bases from V and 0 from J, leaving 5 bases between them. This CDR3 region has 14 residues. Germline loops: CDR1 GTSNPN, CDR2 SVGIG (reference sequence).

The chain combines TRBV15 with TRBJ1-3; D remains unclear. V was cut by 3 bases and J by 0 bases, with 12 bases left in between. The CDR3 loop spans 16 amino acids. Germline lookup yields CDR1 LNHNV and CDR2 YYDKDF (reference sequence). As DNA, the CDR3 is TGTGCCACCAGCAGCCCGACAAGCCTCTCTGGAAACACCATATATTTT. It translates to CATSSPTSLSGNTIYF.

The chain is built from TRBV6-6 and TRBJ1-2; 8 bases map to TRBD1. CDR1 is MNHNY and CDR2 is SVGAGI in the germline V gene (reference sequence). The CDR3 spans 13 residues. The junction had 0 bases not matched to a gene; V was cut back by 0 bases and J by 6 bases. The CDR3 loop is CASSYSGQDGYTF. The CDR3 nucleotides are TGTGCCAGCAGTTACTCGGGACAGGATGGCTACACCTTC.

The chain links TRBV10-3 to TRBJ2-5; D could derive from TRBD1 or TRBD2 (7 bases each). This CDR3 region has 17 residues. The V gene's germline CDR1 is ENHRY and CDR2 SYGVKD. V was shortened by 7 bases and J by 4 bases, with 25 bases between the two germline ends. DNA for the CDR3: TGTGCCATCAAAGATGGGGGAGGGGGCTTGAAAGGAGAGACCCAGTACTTC. Amino acid sequence: CAIKDGGGGLKGETQYF.